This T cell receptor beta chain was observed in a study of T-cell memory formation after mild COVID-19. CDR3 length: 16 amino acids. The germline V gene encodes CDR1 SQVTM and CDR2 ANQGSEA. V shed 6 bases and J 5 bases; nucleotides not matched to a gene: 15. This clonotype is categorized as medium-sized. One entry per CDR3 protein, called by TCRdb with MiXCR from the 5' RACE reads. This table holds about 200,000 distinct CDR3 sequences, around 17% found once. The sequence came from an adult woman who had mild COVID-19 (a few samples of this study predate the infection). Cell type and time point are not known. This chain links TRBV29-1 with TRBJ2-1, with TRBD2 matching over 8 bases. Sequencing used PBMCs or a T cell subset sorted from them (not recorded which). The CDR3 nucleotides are TGCAGCGTCGGCAGACTAGCGATAGGCGGGAACAATGAGCAGTTCTTC. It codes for CSVGRLAIGGNNEQFF.